These 8 T cell receptor beta chains share one sample of origin, sequenced in a study of CD8 T cells in Susac syndrome. cDNA came from about 0.5 to 1 ug RNA primed by random hexamers. One entry per CDR3 protein, called by TCRdb with MiXCR from the immunoSEQ multiplex PCR reads. The sample holds about 69,000 distinct CDR3 sequences, over 75% seen once. Material: CD8+ T cells from PBMCs. The receptor set was obtained from a human donor with multiple sclerosis.

This rearrangement joins TRBV6-5 to TRBJ2-7, with D perhaps being TRBD1 or TRBD2 (5 bases each). The CDR3 contains 15 residues. Germline V gene lookup returns CDR1 MNHEY and CDR2 SVGAGI. V was shortened by 0 bases and J by 1 base, with 10 bases between the two germline ends. The CDR3 sequence: CASSYSRDGSYEQYF. CDR3 coding DNA: TGTGCCAGCAGTTACTCTCGGGACGGGTCCTACGAGCAGTACTTC.

The V gene is TRBV3-1, the J gene TRBJ2-3; D is uncertain. Germline V gene data show CDR1 as LGHDT and CDR2 as YNNKEL (reference sequence). V shed 5 bases and J shed 3 bases, with 9 bases lying between them. CDR3 length equals 13 residues. The CDR3 region has the DNA TGTGCCAGCAGCGCAAGAAATACAGATACGCAGTATTTT. Translated: CASSARNTDTQYF.

The chain has TRBV13 and TRBJ1-1; no clear D gene. The CDR3 covers 13 residues. CDR1 and CDR2 from the germline V gene are PRHDT and FYEKMQ (reference sequence). V was shortened by 4 bases and J by 6 bases, with 12 bases between the two germline ends. The CDR3 nucleotides read TGTGCCAGCAGCTCGATTGGAGCCTCTGAAGCTTTCTTT. Residues: CASSSIGASEAFF.

The chain carries TRBV24-1 and TRBJ1-2; D gene uncertain. CDR3 size: 12 residues. Germline V CDR1 and CDR2: KGHDR, SFDVKD. Trimming shortened V by 0 bases and J by 6 bases, and 4 bases separated the two germline ends. This chain's CDR3 is CATSDLQNGYTF. As DNA, the CDR3 is TGTGCCACCAGTGATTTGCAGAATGGCTACACCTTC.

The rearrangement links TRBV27 to TRBJ2-1, with TRBD2 matching 7 bases. V was clipped by 4 bases and J by 4 bases; unmatched bases: 1. This CDR3 is built from 13 residues. Germline loops: CDR1 MNHEY, CDR2 SMNVEV (reference sequence). The CDR3, as DNA: TGTGCCAGCAGTTCCGGGAGGTACAATGAGCAGTTCTTC. Its protein is CASSSGRYNEQFF.

A note on this clonotype: An end of the junction differs from the germline gene, which may be a read error. CDR3 DNA sequence: TGTGCCAGCAGTATTGGGGACACTGATGCTTTCTTT. Protein: CASSIGDTDAFF. This chain connects TRBV2 to TRBJ1-1, with a weak D call TRBD1 (6 bases). The germline V gene encodes CDR1 SNHLY and CDR2 FYNNEI. CDR3 length equals 12 residues.

The CDR3 spells CASSSAGKQYF. CDR3 nucleotides: TGTGCCAGCAGCTCTGCGGGGAAGCAGTACTTC. The chain employs TRBV5-4 and TRBJ2-7; D might be TRBD2 (6 bases). CDR3 length: 11 amino acids. Germline CDR1 is SGHNT and CDR2 is YYREEE (reference sequence). With 3 bases removed from V and 8 bases from J, the gap between germline ends came to 9 bases.

This chain uses TRBV3-1 with TRBJ1-3, with D possibly matching TRBD1 (6 bases). Deletions cut 3 bases from V and 4 bases from J, with 16 bases between. This CDR3 comprises 16 residues. Per the germline V gene, CDR1 is LGHDT and CDR2 is YNNKEL (reference sequence). The CDR3 coding sequence is TGTGCCAGCAGCCATAGACAGGCTTCGCGAGGAAACACCATATATTTT. It is translated as CASSHRQASRGNTIYF.